This T cell receptor beta chain was identified in a study of patients and donors after allogeneic stem cell transplantation. The CDR3 runs 12 residues. Between the trimmed V and J ends, which lost 3 bases and 4 bases, there was a span of 6 bases. MiXCR was run by TCRdb on the RT-PCR reads, yielding one entry per CDR3 protein. The table lists 110,000 or so distinct CDR3 sequences, less than 45% of them singletons. Sequencing was performed on blood, either unsorted or a sorted T cell fraction (not recorded which). The rearrangement joins TRBV12-3 or TRBV12-4 to TRBJ2-5, with D unclear. This clonotype originated in a human donor who was either an allogeneic HSCT recipient or a stem cell or donor lymphocyte infusion donor (not recorded which). It is not recorded whose cells these are; they may come from a transplant donor. The CDR3 sequence: CASSFVGETQYF. CDR3 bases: TGTGCCAGCAGTTTTGTGGGAGAGACCCAGTACTTC.